These T cell receptor beta chains were read from a single sample in a study of blood T cell repertoires in COVID-19. Data came from immunoSEQ multiplex PCR; TCRdb stores just in-frame clones and leaves some out. The sample lists approximately 67,000 clones, less than 95% occurring once. The specimen was peripheral blood. All receptors derive from a woman aged 60-70 years with active COVID-19. Each CDR3 is given with its conserved first and last residue. Each record gives: J gene, CDR3 length, V gene, clone size, D gene, CDR3 protein, CDR3 DNA. A D gene is named only where the DNA matches it firmly. Clone sizes are given selectively: once, few, many, or a class where the clone is expanded.

>TRBJ1-4|14|TRBV18|.|TRBD1
CASSPGQGNEKLFF
TGTGCCAGCTCACCGGGACAGGGTAATGAAAAACTGTTTTTT
>TRBJ1-3|13|TRBV5-1|few|.
CASSGFSGNTIYF
TGCGCCAGCTCAGGGTTCTCTGGAAACACCATATATTTT
>TRBJ2-7|14|TRBV28|.|.
CASSLPRLRHEQYF
TGTGCCAGCAGTTTACCTCGACTGCGCCACGAGCAGTACTTC
>TRBJ1-3|15|TRBV13|.|.
CASSQQAGSGNTIYF
TGTGCCAGCAGCCAACAGGCCGGCTCTGGAAACACCATATATTTT
>TRBJ2-1|13|TRBV19|.|.
CASSMVALTEQFF
TGTGCCAGTAGTATGGTTGCACTAACTGAGCAGTTCTTC
>TRBJ1-1|15|TRBV4-1|.|TRBD1
CASSQERQGGTEAFF
TGCGCCAGCAGCCAAGAGAGGCAGGGGGGCACTGAAGCTTTCTTT
>TRBJ2-2|16|TRBV5-4|once|TRBD2
CASSPTSGRSPGELFF
TGTGCCAGCAGCCCTACTAGCGGGAGAAGTCCCGGGGAGCTGTTTTTT
>TRBJ2-2|14|TRBV7-9|.|.
CASSTDIDTGELFF
TGTGCCAGCAGCACGGACATTGACACCGGGGAGCTGTTTTTT
>TRBJ2-3|14|TRBV6-6|.|TRBD2
CASAAGGRTDTQYF
TGTGCCAGCGCAGCGGGGGGGAGGACAGATACGCAGTATTTT
>TRBJ1-4|16|TRBV5-1|.|.
CASSLGQSHLGEKLFF
TGCGCCAGCAGCCTCGGACAGTCCCATCTCGGTGAAAAACTGTTTTTT
>TRBJ2-5|16|TRBV7-2|.|TRBD2
CASSPQSSGRGETQYF
TGTGCCAGCAGCCCACAGTCGAGCGGGAGGGGGGAGACCCAGTACTTC
>TRBJ1-2|15|TRBV7-9|.|.
CASSYPMGGLEGYTF
TGTGCCAGCAGCTACCCGATGGGGGGTTTGGAAGGCTACACCTTC
>TRBJ1-2|14|TRBV7-2|.|.
CASSLGQVVGGYTF
TGTGCCAGCAGCTTAGGGCAGGTAGTCGGTGGCTACACCTTC